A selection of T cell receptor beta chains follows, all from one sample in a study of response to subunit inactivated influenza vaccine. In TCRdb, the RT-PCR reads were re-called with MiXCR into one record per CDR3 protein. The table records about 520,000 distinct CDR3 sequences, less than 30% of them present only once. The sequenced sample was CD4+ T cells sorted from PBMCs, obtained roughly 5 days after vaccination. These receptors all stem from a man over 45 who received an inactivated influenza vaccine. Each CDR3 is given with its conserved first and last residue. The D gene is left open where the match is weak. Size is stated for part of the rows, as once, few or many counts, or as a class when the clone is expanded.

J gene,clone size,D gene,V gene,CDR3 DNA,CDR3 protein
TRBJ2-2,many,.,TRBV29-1,TGCAGCGTTGATGGGGGTCGCACCGGGGAGCTGTTTTTT,CSVDGGRTGELFF
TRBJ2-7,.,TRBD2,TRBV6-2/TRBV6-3,TGTGCCAGCAGCCGGAGCCTCAGCGGGAGGATTTACGAGCAGTACTTC,CASSRSLSGRIYEQYF
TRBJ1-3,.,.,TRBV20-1,TGCAGTGCTAGAGACGTCTTGGGGACCTCTGGAAACACCATATATTTT,CSARDVLGTSGNTIYF
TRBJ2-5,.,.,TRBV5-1,TGCGCCAGCAGCTTTACCGGACAGCCCGGGGAGACCCAGTACTTC,CASSFTGQPGETQYF
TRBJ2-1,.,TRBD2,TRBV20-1,TGCAGTGCTCTTAATCGACAGCCGGGGGGTTACAATGAGCAGTTCTTC,CSALNRQPGGYNEQFF
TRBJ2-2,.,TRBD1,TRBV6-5,TGTGCCAGCAAGTTGGGACAGGGCTACACCGGGGAGCTGTTTTTT,CASKLGQGYTGELFF
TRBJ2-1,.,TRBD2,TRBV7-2,TGTGCCAGCAGCTCTCTCAGCGGGAGCTGGAATGAGCAGTTCTTC,CASSSLSGSWNEQFF
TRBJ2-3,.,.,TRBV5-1,TGCGCCAGCAGCTTGAGGGCTAGCAGAAACACAGATACGCAGTATTTT,CASSLRASRNTDTQYF
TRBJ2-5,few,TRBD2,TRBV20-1,TGCAGTGCTAGGGGACTAGCGCAGGGGACCCAGTACTTC,CSARGLAQGTQYF
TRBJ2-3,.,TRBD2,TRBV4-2,TGTGCCAGCAGCCAAGATGTTGGGGCGGGGGGTCTCAGCACAGATACGCAGTATTTT,CASSQDVGAGGLSTDTQYF
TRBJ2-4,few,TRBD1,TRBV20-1,TGCAGTGCTAGAGGACAGGGGCGCAGAACCAAAAACATTCAGTACTTC,CSARGQGRRTKNIQYF
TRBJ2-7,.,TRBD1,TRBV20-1,TGCAGTGCTAACCAACCGACAGGGCGAGAGCAGTACTTC,CSANQPTGREQYF
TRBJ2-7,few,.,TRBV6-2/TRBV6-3,TGTGCCAGCAGCCCGGAGAAAGGGACGGTTTCGTCCTACGAGCAGTACTTC,CASSPEKGTVSSYEQYF
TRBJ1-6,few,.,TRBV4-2,TGTGCCAGCAGCCAGTCGACACAGGGAAATTCACCCCTCCACTTT,CASSQSTQGNSPLHF
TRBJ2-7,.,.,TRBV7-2,TGTGCCAGCAGCTTAGTCGGGAACTCCTACGAGCAGTACTTC,CASSLVGNSYEQYF
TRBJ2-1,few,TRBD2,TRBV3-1,TGTGCCAGCAGCCAAGTGCTCCTAGCGGACAATGAGCAGTTCTTC,CASSQVLLADNEQFF
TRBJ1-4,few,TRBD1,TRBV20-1,TGCAGTGCTAGAACATCGACAGGGGGGAATGAAAAACTGTTTTTT,CSARTSTGGNEKLFF
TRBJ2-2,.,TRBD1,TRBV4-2,TGTGCCAGCAGCCAGGGGACAGGTTCGAACACCGGGGAGCTGTTTTTT,CASSQGTGSNTGELFF
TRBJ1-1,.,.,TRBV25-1,TGTGCCAGCAGAGGGGGGCAGATGGTAAACACTGAAGCTTTCTTT,CASRGGQMVNTEAFF
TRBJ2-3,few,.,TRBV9,TGTGCCAGCAGCGTTGGTAACGGGGCAGATACGCAGTATTTT,CASSVGNGADTQYF
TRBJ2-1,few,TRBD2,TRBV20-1,TGCAGTGCCCTTGACCGCGGGGAGGGCTCCTACAATGAGCAGTTCTTC,CSALDRGEGSYNEQFF
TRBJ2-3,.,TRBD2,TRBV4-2,TGTGCCAGCAGCCAAGTACTAGCGGGGGGGATCACAGATACGCAGTATTTT,CASSQVLAGGITDTQYF
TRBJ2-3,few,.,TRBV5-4,TGTGCCAGCAGCTCTGTGGGGAGCGCAGATACGCAGTATTTT,CASSSVGSADTQYF
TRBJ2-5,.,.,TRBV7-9,TGTGCCAGCAGCTTGCGGGTTTTACAGACCCAGTACTTC,CASSLRVLQTQYF
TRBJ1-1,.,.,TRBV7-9,TGTGCCAGCAGCCTAGGGACCTTCCCTGAAGCTTTCTTT,CASSLGTFPEAFF
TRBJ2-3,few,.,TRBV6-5,TGTGCCAGCAGTTCGGGACACCTCACAGATACGCAGTATTTT,CASSSGHLTDTQYF
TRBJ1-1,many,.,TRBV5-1,TGCGCCAGCAGCTTGGGACTGAACACTGAAGCTTTCTTT,CASSLGLNTEAFF
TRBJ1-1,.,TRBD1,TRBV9,TGTGCCAGCAGCGTAGGGAACTGGACAGGGGAGGCTTTCTTT,CASSVGNWTGEAFF
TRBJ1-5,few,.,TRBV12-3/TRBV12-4,TGTGCCAGCAGTTTAGCGCGGCGTGACCAGCCCCAGCATTTT,CASSLARRDQPQHF